This T cell receptor beta chain is drawn from a study of T cell changes during pregnancy in multiple sclerosis. Profiling relied on immunoSEQ multiplex PCR, and the TCRdb table lists in-frame clones only, not all of them. This table holds under 30,000 clones, approximately 86% found once. The source material was CD4+ T cells from peripheral blood mononuclear cells, sampled in the first trimester of pregnancy. The receptor's source is a female donor in good health, enrolled as a control in a pregnancy study.

The CDR3 DNA sequence: TGTGCCAGCAGCCAAGCTCAGCGACAGGGAGGCGGGGAAGCTTTCTTT. The encoded protein is CASSQAQRQGGGEAFF. This chain uses TRBV4-2 with TRBJ1-1, with 7 bases matching TRBD1. The CDR3 is 16 amino acids. Germline V gene lookup returns CDR1 LGHNA and CDR2 YNFKEQ. V was pared by 1 base and J by 8 bases, with 13 bases of the junction left unmatched.